Sequencing of this T cell receptor (beta chain) was carried out in a study of blood T cells in healthy people across ages. Comment on this clonotype: The target antigen is unknown.

For the second PCR, which ran for roughly 7 to 11 cycles, a sample-barcoded 5' primer and a J-beta primer mix were used. A single record per CDR3 protein comes from TCRdb applying MiXCR to the 5' RACE reads. The top ten hold over 2% of the sample, which has about 2 million distinct CDR3 sequences, about 50% seen once. The CDR3 is 14 residues long. V was trimmed by 2 bases and J by 3 bases, leaving 9 bases between them. CDR1 is MNHEY and CDR2 is SVGEGT in the germline V gene. Study-wide findings and caveats: Strongly correlated with naive T cell percentage was TCR beta diversity.

The receptor was isolated from a woman aged 40 to 49 in good health. Material: blood. This chain joins TRBV6-2 or TRBV6-3 and TRBJ2-3, with a weak D call TRBD1 (6 bases). This chain's CDR3 is CASSYQGLTDTQYF. CDR3 nucleotides: TGTGCCAGCAGTTACCAGGGGCTAACAGATACGCAGTATTTT.